This T cell receptor (beta chain) was retrieved from a study of beta chain features in type 1 diabetes. In the study overall: Patients did not differ from healthy donors in age, gender or cell yield. Study-level results: Across patients, naive, central memory and Treg TCRB repertoires exhibited apparently greater similarity than was observed across healthy donors.

All of the isolated RNA was reverse transcribed, so expressed TCRB transcripts were sequenced. Deep immunoSEQ sequencing covered naive, central memory and regulatory T cell samples. This table comes from immunoSEQ multiplex PCR, and its TCRdb copy is limited to in-frame clones, with some not included. Here the sample spans about 160,000 clones, over 7.5% being singletons. The germline CDR1 and CDR2 sequences are MNHEY and SMNVEV (reference sequence). There are 15 residues in the CDR3. Turning to this clone: What it binds is unknown.

The source of this sequence is a young woman in good health. Specimen: central memory CD4+ T cells from blood. The chain uses TRBV27 and TRBJ2-5, with 10 bases aligning to TRBD2. The DNA end is more similar to TRBJ2-7, so the J call may be wrong. CDR3 nucleotides: TGTGCCAGCAGTCCAGGACTAGCGGAGCGCTACGAGCAGTACTTC. This encodes CASSPGLAERYEQYF.